This T cell receptor (beta chain) came from a study of cytomegalovirus exposure and HLA in healthy donors. Trimming shortened V by 1 base and J by 5 bases, and 14 bases separated the two germline ends. Germline V gene sequence: CDR1 MGHRA, CDR2 YSYEKL. This CDR3 has 15 amino acids. This PCR relied on a set of 60 Vbeta primers and 13 Jbeta primers. Repertoires were generated with immunoSEQ multiplex PCR, while TCRdb's copy carries only in-frame clones and drops some. The table shows 85,000 to 130,000 clones, with roughly 70% occurring only once. This clonotype was sampled from a male donor in good health and CMV-seropositive. V and J are TRBV4-1 and TRBJ1-2; D unresolved. Material: PBMCs. CDR3 in DNA: TGCGCCAGCAGCCAAGGGGCAACAGATCAATATGGCTACACCTTC. Its translation: CASSQGATDQYGYTF.